This TCR beta chain was captured in a study of T cells after yellow fever vaccination. The study's findings and limits: FACS-sorted repertoires could contain abundant clonotypes contaminating from the bulk population. Overall, a small share of clonotypes was seen in both CD4 and CD8 compartments. The booster response re-showed most primary clones: approximately 95% CD4, more than 80% CD8.

V dropped 0 bases and J dropped 3 bases, with 8 bases sitting between them. This CDR3 comprises 15 residues. Per the germline V gene, CDR1 is SGHTA and CDR2 is FQGNSA. As for this clonotype: Antigen specificity is unknown.

Making TCR cDNA involved 5'RACE template switching, which added UMIs and a universal primer site. Using its own MiXCR run on the 5' RACE reads, TCRdb lists one record per CDR3 protein. The sample yields some 240,000 distinct CDR3 sequences, 3.2% seen once. This chain links TRBV7-2 with TRBJ1-4; D not resolved. Sequences were derived from CD4+ T cells sorted from PBMCs, sampled 10 days after the yellow fever booster vaccination. This receptor was obtained from a young man who received the YFV17D yellow fever vaccine. CDR3 residues: CASSLAGIANEKLFF. CDR3 nucleotides: TGTGCCAGCAGCTTAGCAGGGATTGCTAATGAAAAACTGTTTTTT.